This TCR beta chain was obtained from a study of blood T cell repertoires in COVID-19. Study overall: The study drew acute and convalescent COVID-19 samples from the United States, Italy and Spain. T cells, B-cell-depleted T cells, or PBMCs provided the cDNA or gDNA that served as material.

The CDR3 runs 14 residues. Germline CDR1 reads SGHTA; CDR2 reads FQGNSA. V was shortened by 2 bases and J by 9 bases, with 14 bases between the two germline ends. Original data processing: By means of reference gene primer amplification, nucleated cell counts were estimated. Generated by immunoSEQ multiplex PCR, the TCRdb table keeps only in-frame clones and is missing some. That table is the source of V, J and clone size, and D and trimming were worked out from the DNA. Of approximately 270,000 clones listed, more than 85% are singletons. The receptor was derived from a man aged 25-45 years with acute or convalescent COVID-19. Sequenced: peripheral blood. V and J are TRBV7-2 and TRBJ2-1; TRBD1 is a possible D gene (6 bases). This chain's CDR3 is CASSLRPRGGEQFF. The CDR3 coding sequence is TGTGCCAGCAGCTTACGTCCAAGAGGGGGTGAGCAGTTCTTC.